This T cell receptor beta chain was profiled in a study of cytomegalovirus exposure and HLA in healthy donors. Study-wide points: The study designated 150 or so TCR beta chains cytomegalovirus-associated. Analyses of presence/absence relied on an assumption of roughly uniform sequencing depth across donors.

The PCR employed 60 Vbeta primers together with 13 Jbeta primers. TCRdb's copy holds only in-frame clones and misses some; the assay was immunoSEQ multiplex PCR. The table includes tens of thousands of clones, 78% detected once. On this clone itself: Antigen unknown.

V lost 5 bases and J 4 bases, leaving 12 bases between the germline ends. CDR1 is SGHVS, CDR2 FNYEAQ, per germline. This CDR3 is built from 14 residues. The gene calls are TRBV7-6 and TRBJ2-4, with a possible D match to TRBD2 (6 bases). The specimen sequenced was PBMCs. The origin of this receptor is a woman aged 40-49 years in good health and CMV-seropositive. CDR3 loop: CASSSRRGKNIQYF. In nucleotides, the CDR3 is TGTGCCAGCAGCAGTCGACGGGGGAAAAACATTCAGTACTTC.